This TCR beta chain was sequenced for a study of a mutant IDH1 vaccine in newly diagnosed glioma. Study details: In weeks 1, 3, 5, 7, 11, 15, 19 and 23, patients were vaccinated.

The sample holds a few counts of this clone. The antigen remains undetermined. Germline trimming cut 9 bases from V and 3 bases from J; bases unmatched to any gene: 7. The CDR3 extends over 15 amino acids. Time point: week 5, during vaccination. Vaccinated patients received 300 ug of mutant IDH1 20-mer peptide per dose, with topical imiquimod. The method was immunoSEQ multiplex PCR; TCRdb's version includes in-frame clones alone and lacks a portion of them. Of approximately 61,000 clones listed, about 86% are singletons. The chain combines TRBV5-3 with TRBJ1-6, with 9 bases fitting TRBD1. TRBV5-3 is an open reading frame whose function is uncertain. The clonotype originates from a woman between 45 and 65 years old with glioma. The sample consisted of PBMCs, taken from a glioma patient whose treatment included an IDH1 peptide vaccine. CDR3 amino acids: CATRTGDLYNSPLHF. In DNA form, the CDR3 reads TGTGCCACTCGGACAGGGGACCTCTATAATTCACCCCTCCACTTT.